The TCR beta chain described here comes from a study of T-cell memory formation after mild COVID-19. Trimming at V came to 4 bases and at J to 8 bases, leaving 5 bases not matched to a gene. The germline gives CDR1 SQVTM, CDR2 ANQGSEA. This CDR3 contains 13 residues. TCR alpha and TCR beta cDNA libraries carrying sample barcodes and UMIs came from 5'RACE with constant-segment primers. MiXCR was run by TCRdb on the 5' RACE reads, yielding one entry per CDR3 protein. This sample has 450,000 to 650,000 distinct CDR3 sequences, with roughly 20% found just once. In this sample, this clonotype turned up a few times.

The source is an adult woman who had mild COVID-19 (a few samples of this study predate the infection). Cell type and time point are not known. The V gene is TRBV29-1, the J gene TRBJ2-1, with 10 bases fitting TRBD2. Sequenced material: PBMCs or a T cell subset sorted from them (not recorded which). The CDR3 nucleotides are TGCAGCGTTGTTAGCGGGGGGTATGATGAGCAGTTCTTC. This translates into CSVVSGGYDEQFF.